Below are 18 T cell receptor beta chains sequenced from a single sample in a study of blood T cell repertoires in COVID-19. The data were produced by immunoSEQ multiplex PCR, yet TCRdb's version contains in-frame clones alone and is incomplete. The sample includes some 97,000 clones, roughly 90% of them seen just once. Sequenced sample: peripheral blood. The receptors derive from a man over 45 with active COVID-19.

In the case of this clone: The same CDR3 arises from other DNA sequences in this sample as well. The chain employs TRBV6-5 and TRBJ2-2, with unresolved D. V shed 4 bases and J shed 5 bases, with 5 bases lying between them. Per germline, CDR1 MNHEY and CDR2 SVGAGI. This CDR3 comprises 12 residues. The CDR3 reads CASSSRTGELFF. CDR3 in DNA: TGTGCCAGCAGTTCCCGGACCGGGGAGCTGTTTTTT.

The V and J genes are TRBV29-1 and TRBJ1-1; D is uncertain. Trimming took 3 bases from V and 1 from J, leaving 9 bases between them. CDR3 length: 13 amino acids. The germline CDR1 and CDR2 sequences are SQVTM and ANQGSEA. CDR3 region: CSVDLGRNTEAFF. In DNA, the CDR3 is TGCAGCGTTGACCTAGGGAGGAACACTGAAGCTTTCTTT.

This chain uses TRBV7-9 with TRBJ2-7; 11 nucleotides line up with TRBD1. J gave up 7 bases and V 5 bases, and 13 bases lay outside the gene matches. This CDR3 has 16 amino acids. Per the germline V gene, CDR1 is SEHNR and CDR2 is FQNEAQ (reference sequence). DNA of the CDR3: TGTGCCAGCAGCACCCTTCCCGGGACAGGGGGAGAGGAGCAGTACTTC. It is translated as CASSTLPGTGGEEQYF.

The chain uses TRBV5-4 and TRBJ2-7, with D uncertain. The ends were cut back, 1 base at V and 2 bases at J, with 7 bases in the middle. Germline CDR1 SGHNT, CDR2 YYREEE (reference sequence). There are 13 residues in the CDR3. The CDR3 reads CASSLPGTYEQYF. CDR3 nucleotide sequence: TGTGCCAGCAGCTTGCCCGGTACCTACGAGCAGTACTTC. The variable domain in full, completed from reference TRBV5-4 and TRBJ2-7, reads ETGVTQSPTHLIKTRGQQVTLRCSSQSGHNTVSWYQQALGQGPQFIFQYYREEENGRGNFPPRFSGLQFPNYSSELNVNALELDDSALYLCASSLPGTYEQYFGPGTRLTVT.

The V call is TRBV7-6, the J call TRBJ2-5; 8 bases align to TRBD1. There are 15 residues in the CDR3. Germline-derived CDR1 and CDR2 are SGHVS and FNYEAQ. V dropped 5 bases and J dropped 2; count of bases not matched to a gene: 7. CDR3: CASSPRQGWQETQYF. In nucleotides, the CDR3 is TGTGCCAGCAGCCCCCGACAGGGGTGGCAAGAGACCCAGTACTTC.

The gene calls are TRBV9 and TRBJ2-1; the match to TRBD2 covers 8 bases. After removal of 0 bases from V and 7 bases from J, the junction contained 6 bases not matched to a gene. This CDR3 is built from 15 residues. Germline assignment: CDR1 SGDLS and CDR2 YYNGEE. This CDR3 is CASSVEGSGANEQFF. DNA of the CDR3: TGTGCCAGCAGCGTAGAAGGTAGCGGGGCGAATGAGCAGTTCTTC.

The V call is TRBV19, the J call TRBJ1-2; TRBD1 is a possible D gene (5 bases). Germline lookup yields CDR1 LNHDA and CDR2 SQIVND (reference sequence). The CDR3 runs 12 residues. Trimming left V 7 bases short and J 2 bases short, with 8 bases between. The CDR3 region is CASMRQNYGYTF. The CDR3 DNA reads TGTGCCAGTATGAGACAGAACTATGGCTACACCTTC. The variable domain in full, with the rest retrieved from reference TRBV19 and TRBJ1-2, is DGGITQSPKYLFRKEGQNVTLSCEQNLNHDAMYWYRQDPGQGLRLIYYSQIVNDFQKGDIAEGYSVSREKKESFPLTVTSAQKNPTAFYLCASMRQNYGYTFGSGTRLTVV.

The genes are TRBV3-1 (or the pseudogene TRBV3-2) and TRBJ2-1; D is undetermined. CDR1 and CDR2 (germline): LGHDT, YNNKEL (reference sequence). This CDR3 has 11 amino acids. Trimming took 5 bases from V and 13 from J, leaving 12 bases between them. CDR3 sequence reads: CASSDTVVQFF. The CDR3 DNA reads TGTGCCAGCAGCGACACGGTGGTTCAGTTCTTC.

The rearrangement joins TRBV5-1 to TRBJ2-2; D uncertain. Trimming cost V 1 base and J 7 bases, with 11 bases left between them. The CDR3 consists of 14 residues. In germline, CDR1 is SGHRS, CDR2 YFSETQ. The CDR3 is CASSLYVGGGELFF. The DNA for the CDR3 is TGCGCCAGCAGCTTGTACGTCGGTGGCGGGGAGCTGTTTTTT.

This sequence joins TRBV12-5 and TRBJ2-7, with TRBD1 matching 9 bases. The V and J ends lost 9 bases and 7 bases, in that order; junction bases with no gene match: 7. The CDR3 has 12 residues. Germline-derived CDR1 and CDR2 are LGHNT and FRNRAP. The CDR3 loop reads CASDRGLGEQYF. The CDR3 DNA reads TGTGCTAGCGACAGGGGGTTGGGAGAGCAGTACTTC.

The J gene is TRBJ1-6, the V gene TRBV15; TRBD1 matches at 10 bases. CDR1 is LNHNV and CDR2 is YYDKDF in the germline V gene (reference sequence). There are 16 residues in the CDR3. With V trimmed by 0 bases and J by 9 bases, 5 bases remained unmatched. CDR3 bases: TGTGCCACCAGCAGAGAACTGGGGGACAGGGGTTCACCCCTCCACTTT. Translated, it gives CATSRELGDRGSPLHF.

The chain couples TRBV5-4 to TRBJ1-1; 7 bases agree with TRBD1. Unmatched junction bases numbered 23, after V lost 1 base and J lost 5 bases. The V gene's germline CDR1 is SGHNT and CDR2 YYREEE (reference sequence). The CDR3 has 20 residues. The CDR3 protein is CASSLILWSGLGQKGTEAFF. The CDR3 DNA reads TGTGCCAGCAGCTTGATACTCTGGTCGGGTCTGGGACAGAAGGGTACTGAAGCTTTCTTT.

The chain is built from TRBV6-6 and TRBJ1-6; maybe TRBD1 (5 bases). The CDR3 totals 15 residues. V was pared by 7 bases and J by 13 bases, with 23 bases between. Germline CDR1 reads MNHNY; CDR2 reads SVGAGI (reference sequence). CDR3 protein: CASIGDLNPLSPLHF. For the CDR3, the DNA is TGTGCCAGCATCGGGGACTTAAACCCCCTCTCTCCCCTCCACTTT.

The genes are TRBV9 and TRBJ2-3; the match to TRBD2 covers 13 bases. V shed 0 bases, J shed 1 base, and the junction held 2 bases outside the gene matches. The CDR3 contains 17 residues. Germline CDR1 and CDR2: SGDLS and YYNGEE. CDR3 residues: CASSVGGLAGGTDTQYF. Written as DNA, the CDR3 is TGTGCCAGCAGCGTAGGAGGACTAGCGGGGGGCACAGATACGCAGTATTTT.

The chain carries TRBV5-1 and TRBJ1-4; weak D call: TRBD1 (5 bases). This CDR3 is 15 amino acids long. Deletions cut 1 base from V and 5 bases from J, with 12 bases between. Germline CDR1 and CDR2: SGHRS and YFSETQ. CDR3 protein: CASSLSIGGNEKLFF. The DNA of the CDR3 is TGCGCCAGCAGCTTGTCCATCGGGGGGAATGAAAAACTGTTTTTT.

V gene TRBV3-1 (or the pseudogene TRBV3-2) combines with J gene TRBJ1-1; maybe TRBD1 (6 bases). There are 14 residues in the CDR3. Germline loops: CDR1 LGHDT, CDR2 YNNKEL (reference sequence). The V and J ends lost 1 base and 4 bases respectively, with 10 bases between them. This CDR3 is CASSQGAGATEAFF. Here the CDR3 DNA reads TGTGCCAGCAGCCAAGGAGCAGGGGCCACTGAAGCTTTCTTT.

The chain uses TRBV5-1 and TRBJ1-2, with 9 bases lining up with TRBD1. Per the germline V gene, CDR1 is SGHRS and CDR2 is YFSETQ. The V and J ends lost 5 bases and 3 bases, in that order; junction bases with no gene match: 5. The CDR3 loop spans 14 amino acids. CDR3 residues: CASSRDRADYGYTF. CDR3 nucleotides: TGCGCCAGCAGTCGGGACAGGGCTGACTATGGCTACACCTTC.

The chain couples TRBV5-5 to TRBJ2-5; D might be TRBD1 (5 bases). V was shortened by 2 bases and J by 3 bases, with 8 bases between the two germline ends. The CDR3 is 13 amino acids. Germline CDR1 SGHKS, CDR2 YYEKEE (reference sequence). As DNA, the CDR3 is TGTGCCAGCAGCTTCGTCAGGGAAGAGACCCAGTACTTC. Amino acids: CASSFVREETQYF.